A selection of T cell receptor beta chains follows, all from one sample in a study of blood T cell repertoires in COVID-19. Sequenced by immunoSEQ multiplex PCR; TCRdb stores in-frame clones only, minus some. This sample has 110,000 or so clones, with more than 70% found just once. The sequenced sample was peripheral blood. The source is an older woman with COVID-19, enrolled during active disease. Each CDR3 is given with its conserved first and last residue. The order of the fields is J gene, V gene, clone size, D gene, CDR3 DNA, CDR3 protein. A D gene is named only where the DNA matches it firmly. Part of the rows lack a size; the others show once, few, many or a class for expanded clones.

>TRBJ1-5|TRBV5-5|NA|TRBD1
TGTGCCAGCAGCCCGTGGACAGGGAGCAATCAGCCCCAGCATTTT
CASSPWTGSNQPQHF
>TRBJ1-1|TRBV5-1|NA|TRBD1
TGCGCCAGCAGCTCTGAACAGGGGGGAGGCACTGAAGCTTTCTTT
CASSSEQGGGTEAFF
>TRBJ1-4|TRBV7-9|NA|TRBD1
TGTGCCAGCAGTTCGGGACAGGTTAATGAAAAACTGTTTTTT
CASSSGQVNEKLFF
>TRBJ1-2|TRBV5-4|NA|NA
TGTGCCAGCAACTCTGAACGGGGGAGGGACTATGGCTACACCTTC
CASNSERGRDYGYTF
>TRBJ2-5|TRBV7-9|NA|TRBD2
TGTGCCAGCAGCCCCACTAGCGGGGGGGCCGGGGAGACCCAGTACTTC
CASSPTSGGAGETQYF
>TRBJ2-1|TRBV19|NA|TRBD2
TGTGCCAGTAGTATTTCGGCTAGCGGCCACAATGAGCAGTTCTTC
CASSISASGHNEQFF
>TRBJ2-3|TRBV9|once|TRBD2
TGTGCCAGCAGCGTAGGTAGGTCGGGAGGAGATACGCAGTATTTT
CASSVGRSGGDTQYF
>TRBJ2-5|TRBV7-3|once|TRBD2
TGTGCCAGCAGCTTAAACGGGTACGAGCGGGGGCAAGAGACCCAGTACTTC
CASSLNGYERGQETQYF
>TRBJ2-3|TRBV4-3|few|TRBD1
TGCGCCAGCAGCCAGATCTTAAACAGGGGGCTATGGGATACGCAGTATTTT
CASSQILNRGLWDTQYF
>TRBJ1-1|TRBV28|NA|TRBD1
TGTGCCAGCAGTTCCTCCGGGACAGGGCAGTGGGGTTTTACCACTGAAGCTTTCTTT
CASSSSGTGQWGFTTEAFF
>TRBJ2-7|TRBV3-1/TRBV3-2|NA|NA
TGTGCCAGCAGCCAAGGGCTGGCCCACGAGCAGTACTTC
CASSQGLAHEQYF
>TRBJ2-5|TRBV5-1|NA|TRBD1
TGCGCCAGCAGCTCTGGGACAGGGGCGGAGACCCAGTACTTC
CASSSGTGAETQYF
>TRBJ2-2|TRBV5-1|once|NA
TGCGCCAGCAGCTTGGCGGACGGGAAGAACACCGGGGAGCTGTTTTTT
CASSLADGKNTGELFF
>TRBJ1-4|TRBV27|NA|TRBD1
TGTGCCAGCAGGAAACAGGGGGCAGTTGAAAAACTGTTTTTT
CASRKQGAVEKLFF
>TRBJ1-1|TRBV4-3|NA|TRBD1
TGCGCCAGCAGCCCGGGGACAGGGGCCACTGAAGCTTTCTTT
CASSPGTGATEAFF
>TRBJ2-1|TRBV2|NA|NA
TGTGCCAGCAGTAGGACAGTCGATGAGCAGTTCTTC
CASSRTVDEQFF
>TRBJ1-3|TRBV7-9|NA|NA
TGTGCCAGCAGCCTGACAGAGCACTCTGGAAACACCATATATTTT
CASSLTEHSGNTIYF
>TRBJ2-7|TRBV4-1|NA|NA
TGCGCCAGCAGCCAATTTTTGCGGAACGAGCAGTACTTC
CASSQFLRNEQYF
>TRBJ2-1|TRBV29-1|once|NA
TGCAGCGTTGCGAGGGGGATCTACAATGAGCAGTTCTTC
CSVARGIYNEQFF
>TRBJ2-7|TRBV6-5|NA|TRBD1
TGTGCCAGCAGTTACTCGACAGGGGTTGCCTACGAGCAGTACTTC
CASSYSTGVAYEQYF
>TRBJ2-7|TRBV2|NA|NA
TGTGCCAGCAGCGTCAGGGGGGCCGTGGACGAGCAGTACTTC
CASSVRGAVDEQYF
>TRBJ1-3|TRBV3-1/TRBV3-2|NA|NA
TGTGCCAGCAGCCAGGAGTCTTATGCTGGAAACACCATATATTTT
CASSQESYAGNTIYF
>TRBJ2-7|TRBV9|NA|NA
TGTGCCAGCAGCGTATCCGCGAATGGCTACGAGCAGTACTTC
CASSVSANGYEQYF
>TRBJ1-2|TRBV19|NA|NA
TGTGCCAGTAGTATAAGGGGAGGGGACGGCTACACCTTC
CASSIRGGDGYTF
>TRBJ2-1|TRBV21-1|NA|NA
TGTGCCAGCCTACTACCCGAGCAGTTCTTC
CASLLPEQFF
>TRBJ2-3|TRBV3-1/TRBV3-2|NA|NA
TGTGCCAGCAGCCAGGCGAGGCTAGGCACAGATACGCAGTATTTT
CASSQARLGTDTQYF
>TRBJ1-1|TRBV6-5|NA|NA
TGTGCCAGCAGTTACGGCGCGGGTGGAGCGAACACTGAAGCTTTCTTT
CASSYGAGGANTEAFF
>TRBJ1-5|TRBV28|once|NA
TGTGCCAGCAGTTTGGCCCTCAGGGTATTGTCTCAGCCCCAGCATTTT
CASSLALRVLSQPQHF
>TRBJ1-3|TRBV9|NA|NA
TGTGCCAGCAGCGCCGGGACTCACTCTGGAAACACCATATATTTT
CASSAGTHSGNTIYF
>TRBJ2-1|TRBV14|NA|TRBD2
TGTGCCAGCAGCCCGGGACTAGCGGTCTACAATGAGCAGTTCTTC
CASSPGLAVYNEQFF
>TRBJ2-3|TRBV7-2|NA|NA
TGTGCCAGCAGAAGAGTAGCGGACACAGATACGCAGTATTTT
CASRRVADTDTQYF
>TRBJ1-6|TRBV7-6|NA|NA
TGTGCCAGCAGCTTCACGGATAATTCACCCCTCCACTTT
CASSFTDNSPLHF
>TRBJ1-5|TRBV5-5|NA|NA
TGTGCCAGCAGCTTGGAGGGGGGGGCGAGCAATCAGCCCCAGCATTTT
CASSLEGGASNQPQHF
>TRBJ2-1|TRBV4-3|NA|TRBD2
TGCGCCAGCAGCCAAGGGGCTAGCGGGGCCCTGGGAGAGCAGTTCTTC
CASSQGASGALGEQFF
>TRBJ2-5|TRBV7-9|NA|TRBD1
TGTGCCAGCAGACCGACAGGGCCGGAGACCCAGTACTTC
CASRPTGPETQYF
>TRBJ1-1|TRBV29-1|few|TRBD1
TGCAGCGTACGACAGGGTTCTGAAGCTTTCTTT
CSVRQGSEAFF
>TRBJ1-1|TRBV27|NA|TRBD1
TGTGCCAGCAGACTCACAGGGGACACTGAAGCTTTCTTT
CASRLTGDTEAFF
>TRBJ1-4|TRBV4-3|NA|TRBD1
TGCGCCAGCAGCCAAGGCCCGAGGGGGCGCGGCAGTGAAAAACTGTTTTTT
CASSQGPRGRGSEKLFF
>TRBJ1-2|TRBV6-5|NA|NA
TGTGCCAGCAGTTACCGGCAGACTTCCTATGGCTACACCTTC
CASSYRQTSYGYTF
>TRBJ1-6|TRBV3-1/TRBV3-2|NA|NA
TGTGCCAGCAGCCCGAGATCCGATTCACCCCTCCACTTT
CASSPRSDSPLHF
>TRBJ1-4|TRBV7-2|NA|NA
TGTGCCAGCAACGAGGGTTATGAAAAACTGTTTTTT
CASNEGYEKLFF
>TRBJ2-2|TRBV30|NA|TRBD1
TGTGCCTGGAGTGCGGGACAGTACACCGGGGAGCTGTTTTTT
CAWSAGQYTGELFF